These 8 T cell receptor beta chains were all obtained from the same sample, sequenced in a study of early stage breast cancer tumors. Sequencing used immunoSEQ multiplex PCR; TCRdb keeps in-frame clones, though not all of them. Of some 5,000 clones detected, about 61% appear once; the ten largest clones hold around 17%. The sample comprised breast tumor tissue. All receptors come from a person between 50 and 60 years old with breast cancer.

The gene calls are TRBV5-4 and TRBJ2-3, with 15 bases identical to TRBD2. CDR1 is SGHNT, CDR2 YYREEE, per germline (reference sequence). With V trimmed by 2 bases and J by 0 bases, 7 bases remained unmatched. This CDR3 has 19 amino acids. CDR3: CASSFAGTSGGPSTDTQYF. Here the CDR3 DNA reads TGTGCCAGCAGCTTCGCCGGGACTAGCGGGGGGCCGAGCACAGATACGCAGTATTTT. Based on the CDR3 plus reference TRBV5-4 and TRBJ2-3, the full variable domain is ETGVTQSPTHLIKTRGQQVTLRCSSQSGHNTVSWYQQALGQGPQFIFQYYREEENGRGNFPPRFSGLQFPNYSSELNVNALELDDSALYLCASSFAGTSGGPSTDTQYFGPGTRLTVL.

As for this clone: Compared with germline, one end of the junction differs, possibly owing to a read error. V is TRBV2 and J is TRBJ2-7, with 9 nucleotides matching TRBD2. The germline V gene encodes CDR1 SNHLY and CDR2 FYNNEI. The CDR3 contains 16 residues. Here the CDR3 reads CVSSAPAGLAHYEQYF. The CDR3 DNA reads TGTGTCAGCAGTGCCCCGGCGGGACTAGCTCACTACGAGCAGTACTTC.

A few counts support this clone. The chain links TRBV7-9 to TRBJ2-5, with 7 positions matching TRBD2. Germline assignment: CDR1 SEHNR and CDR2 FQNEAQ (reference sequence). This CDR3 is built from 12 residues. J lost 4 bases, V lost 4 bases, and 0 bases had no gene match. This CDR3 reads CASSSGGETQYF. CDR3 nucleotide sequence: TGTGCCAGCAGCTCGGGGGGAGAGACCCAGTACTTC. The full variable domain, rest sourced from reference TRBV7-9 and TRBJ2-5, is DTGVSQNPRHKITKRGQNVTFRCDPISEHNRLYWYRQTLGQGPEFLTYFQNEAQLEKSRLLSDRFSAERPKGSFSTLEIQRTEQGDSAMYLCASSSGGETQYFGPGTRLLVL.

Here the CDR3 reads CASSLYGSETQYF. CDR3 DNA: TGTGCCAGCAGCTTATATGGGAGCGAGACCCAGTACTTC. The chain couples TRBV11-2 to TRBJ2-5; weak D call: TRBD2 (5 bases). The germline V gene encodes CDR1 SGHAT and CDR2 FQNNGV. The CDR3 is made up of 13 amino acids. V was shortened by 2 bases and J by 5 bases, with 9 bases between the two germline ends.

This clone has just one count. The V and J genes are TRBV7-6 and TRBJ2-3; D possibly corresponds to TRBD2 (5 bases). V was shortened by 0 bases and J by 4 bases, with 11 bases between the two germline ends. CDR1 is SGHVS, CDR2 FNYEAQ, per germline. There are 15 residues in the CDR3. CDR3 region: CASSLALERPDTQYF. As DNA, the CDR3 is TGTGCCAGCAGCTTAGCACTAGAAAGGCCAGATACGCAGTATTTT. Using reference TRBV7-6 and TRBJ2-3 for the parts outside the CDR3, the full variable domain is GAGVSQSPRYKVTKRGQDVALRCDPISGHVSLYWYRQALGQGPEFLTYFNYEAQQDKSGLPNDRFSAERPEGSISTLTIQRTEQRDSAMYRCASSLALERPDTQYFGPGTRLTVL.

This clone is a singleton in its sample. The chain joins TRBV5-1 to TRBJ2-3, with TRBD2 matching over 10 bases. Germline loops: CDR1 SGHRS, CDR2 YFSETQ. The CDR3 length is 15 residues. With 1 base clipped from V and 2 bases from J, the junction kept 1 base outside the gene matches. CDR3 residues: CASSLTSGVTDTQYF. In DNA, the CDR3 is TGCGCCAGCAGCTTGACTAGCGGGGTCACAGATACGCAGTATTTT.

The gene calls are TRBV10-2 and TRBJ1-1; D is uncertain. The germline V gene has CDR1 WSHSY and CDR2 SAAADI. This CDR3 has 13 residues. V shed 4 bases and J shed 2 bases, with 8 bases lying between them. This chain's CDR3 is CASSVEPNTEAFF. DNA of the CDR3: TGCGCCAGCAGTGTGGAGCCAAACACTGAAGCTTTCTTT.

The CDR3 nucleotides read TGCGCCAGCAGCGTACAGGGGGGCTCTGGGGCCAACGTCCTGACTTTC. This encodes CASSVQGGSGANVLTF. V is TRBV5-1 and J is TRBJ2-6, with 8 nucleotides matching TRBD1. V shed 4 bases and J 0 bases; nucleotides not matched to a gene: 3. This CDR3 has 16 amino acids. Germline V gene data show CDR1 as SGHRS and CDR2 as YFSETQ.